This section outlines one T cell receptor (beta chain) sequence together with its context. Clones were read by immunoSEQ multiplex PCR, and TCRdb kept only the in-frame ones, dropping some. The sample has 300,000 to 350,000 clones, over 85% seen once. This entry is derived from a study of blood T cell repertoires in COVID-19. The CDR3 has 12 amino acids. Per the germline V gene, CDR1 is MNHEY and CDR2 is SVGAGI. The trim removed 8 bases at V and 3 bases at J, leaving 4 bases unmatched. This rearrangement joins TRBV6-5 to TRBJ2-7; 7 bases align to TRBD1. This TCR derives from a woman aged 25-40 years who had recovered from COVID-19. Material for sequencing was PBMCs or T cells enriched from blood (not recorded which). CDR3 sequence: CASHPGGYEQYF. CDR3 in DNA: TGTGCCAGCCATCCAGGGGGCTACGAGCAGTACTTC.